Below, 18 T cell receptor beta chains from the same sample are listed, as sequenced in a study of tumor and adjacent non-tumor tissue in lung cancer. A modified ARM-PCR protocol with three rounds of nested PCR amplified TCRbeta. MiXCR, applied by TCRdb to the multiplex PCR reads, yields one record per CDR3 protein. The sample lists approximately 82,000 distinct CDR3 sequences, 76% occurring once. This sample's RNA came from whole unsorted tissue. The normal lung tissue was taken more than 3 cm from the tumor edge. Sequences were obtained from distant non-tumor lung tissue. These receptors were taken from a man aged 65 to 79 with non-small cell lung cancer.

Many counts were recorded for this clonotype. This rearrangement joins TRBV20-1 to TRBJ2-3; D remains unclear. The CDR3 consists of 14 residues. The germline gives CDR1 DFQATT, CDR2 SNEGSKA (reference sequence). Trimming left V 6 bases short and J 0 bases short, with 13 bases between. CDR3 DNA: TGCAGTGCACCCGGGCCGTCTAGCACAGATACGCAGTATTTT. It encodes CSAPGPSSTDTQYF.

The chain recombines TRBV6-5 with TRBJ1-2; D may be TRBD1 (6 bases). CDR3 length: 14 amino acids. Germline lookup yields CDR1 MNHEY and CDR2 SVGAGI. V was cut by 7 bases and J by 8 bases, with 20 bases left in between. CDR3 in amino acids: CASTSGQRMRGYTF. The CDR3 region has the DNA TGTGCCAGCACTAGTGGACAGAGGATGAGAGGCTACACCTTC.

Regarding this clonotype: One end of the junction does not line up with germline, which may come from a read error. This chain links TRBV12-3 or TRBV12-4 with TRBJ2-3; D remains unclear. The CDR3 loop spans 17 amino acids. The CDR3 DNA reads TGTGCCAGCAGCCCCCCCGTGGCGGTACAATTCACAGATACACAGTATTTT. Translated: CASSPPVAVQFTDTQYF.

About this clonotype itself: A junction boundary mismatches the germline segment, possibly from a read error. The genes are TRBV11-2 and TRBJ1-1; no definite D call. This CDR3 has 16 residues. Germline V CDR1 and CDR2: SGHAT, FQNNGV. CDR3 in amino acids: CTSRLAEMGMNTETFF. The CDR3, as DNA: TGTACCAGCAGGTTAGCGGAGATGGGGATGAACACTGAAACTTTCTTT.

Notes on this clonotype: The final CDR3 position lacks the conserved phenylalanine or tryptophan, pointing to a likely read error. CDR3 sequence (DNA): TGTGCCAACAGCTTCCGGGACAGAGCCCTGAACAGTGAAGCTTTCGTT. It specifies CANSFRDRALNSEAFV. The chain carries TRBV11-3 and TRBJ1-1; 7 bases align to TRBD1. The CDR3 is 16 amino acids. Per the germline V gene, CDR1 is SGHNT and CDR2 is YENEEA.

Notes on this clonotype: Here the CDR3 omits its conserved ending phenylalanine or tryptophan, so a read error is the likely source. CDR3 nucleotide sequence: TGTGACAGCAGCTTGGGATTTCGGGGATTCTACGAGCAGTACATC. Protein sequence: CDSSLGFRGFYEQYI. The rearrangement uses TRBV5-6 and TRBJ2-7, with TRBD2 as a possible D gene (5 bases). CDR1 and CDR2 (germline): SGHDT, YYEEEE. The CDR3 runs 15 residues.

The chain employs TRBV28 and TRBJ1-4, with a tentative D call TRBD1 (5 bases). The CDR3 covers 14 residues. Germline V gives CDR1 MDHEN, CDR2 SYDVKM. The germline V and J ends were trimmed by 4 bases and 8 bases, with 14 bases remaining between them. The CDR3 loop is CASSWTGEMEKLFF. Written as DNA, the CDR3 is TGTGCCAGCAGTTGGACGGGGGAAATGGAAAAACTGTTTTTT.

The J gene is TRBJ1-1, the V gene TRBV6-2 or TRBV6-3; D is ambiguous. Trimming took off 8 bases at V and 13 bases at J, with 29 bases between the two ends. From germline, CDR1 is MNHEY and CDR2 SVGEGT. The CDR3 has 15 residues. CDR3 residues: CASRPFVEQRREVFF. DNA of the CDR3: TGTGCCAGCCGACCTTTTGTGGAACAAAGAAGAGAGGTTTTCTTT.

V usage is TRBV11-2 and J usage is TRBJ2-1; D unresolved. This CDR3 has 14 residues. Trimming shortened V by 6 bases and J by 10 bases, and 19 bases separated the two germline ends. Germline loops: CDR1 SGHAT, CDR2 FQNNGV. The CDR3 bases are TGTGCCAGCAGGGAAAGGGCCAGCAGCTGGGAGCAGTTCTTC. Protein: CASRERASSWEQFF. The full variable domain, in which reference TRBV11-2 and TRBJ2-1 provide the parts outside the CDR3, is EAGVAQSPRYKIIEKRQSVAFWCNPISGHATLYWYQQILGQGPKLLIQFQNNGVVDDSQLPKDRFSAERLKGVDSTLKIQPAKLEDSAVYLCASRERASSWEQFFGPGTRLTVL.

This clonotype was observed a single time. A junction end diverges from the germline sequence, so it may reflect a read error. V gene TRBV6-6 combines with J gene TRBJ1-1; 9 positions match TRBD1. This CDR3 has 15 residues. Germline V gives CDR1 MNHNY, CDR2 SVGAGI (reference sequence). CDR3 sequence (DNA): TGTGCCAGCAGTTACACAGGGGGCGCGGGGGGTGAAGCTTACTTT. Its translation: CASSYTGGAGGEAYF.

This clonotype was observed a few times. The chain is built from TRBV10-3 and TRBJ2-3; D gene uncertain. Between the trimmed V and J ends, which lost 7 bases and 6 bases, there was a span of 8 bases. Germline CDR1 reads ENHRY; CDR2 reads SYGVKD. This CDR3 comprises 11 residues. The CDR3 spells CAITFRDTQYF. CDR3 coding DNA: TGTGCCATCACCTTTCGGGATACGCAGTATTTT.

Notes on this clonotype: At one of its ends the junction is not consistent with the germline gene, which may arise from a read error. The V and J genes are TRBV11-3 and TRBJ2-2; 9 positions agree with TRBD1. CDR1 and CDR2 from the germline V gene are SGHNT and YENEEA. CDR3 length equals 18 residues. The CDR3 is CASSSPAPGQGSIGEVFF. CDR3 DNA: TGTGCCAGCAGCTCCCCCGCTCCAGGACAGGGGTCCATCGGGGAGGTGTTTTTT.

The chain links TRBV12-3 or TRBV12-4 to TRBJ2-5; D might be TRBD1 (6 bases). V was shortened by 4 bases and J by 7 bases, with 16 bases between the two germline ends. The CDR3 extends over 14 amino acids. The CDR3 loop is CASSSTGSFGTQYF. CDR3 coding DNA: TGTGCCAGCAGTTCCACAGGGAGCTTTGGGACCCAGTACTTC.

This clonotype was seen only once. V gene TRBV29-1 combines with J gene TRBJ2-3, with D perhaps TRBD2 (5 bases). CDR1 and CDR2 from the germline V gene are SQVTM and ANQGSEA. CDR3 length: 14 residues. CDR3 sequence: CIAEGIGSTDTQYF. In DNA form, the CDR3 reads TGCATCGCTGAGGGTATTGGTAGCACAGATACGCAGTATTTT.

Regarding this clonotype: A junction end diverges from the germline sequence, so it may reflect a read error. This chain uses TRBV20-1 with TRBJ2-1; D is uncertain. This CDR3 spans 15 amino acids. CDR1 and CDR2 from the germline V gene are DFQATT and SNEGSKA (reference sequence). The CDR3 coding sequence is TGCAGTGCTAGAGATCAGTTCGCGAGGTCCAATGAGCAGTTATTC. Its protein is CSARDQFARSNEQLF.

Note on this clonotype: A much more abundant neighbour one base away suggests this may be a read error. The chain carries TRBV20-1 and TRBJ1-1; D is unresolved. V lost 1 base and J 9 bases, leaving 9 bases between the germline ends. The CDR3 covers 11 residues. Germline V gene data show CDR1 as DFQATT and CDR2 as SNEGSKA (reference sequence). CDR3: CSARVGWKAFF. The CDR3 coding sequence is TGCAGTGCTAGAGTCGGATGGAAAGCTTTCTTT.

To note about this clonotype: With a much larger clone just one base away, this may be a read error. The chain joins TRBV12-3 or TRBV12-4 to TRBJ1-1, with D perhaps TRBD1 (5 bases). The length of the CDR3 is 13 residues. Trimming removed 6 bases at V and 2 bases at J, with 10 bases between. This CDR3 reads CASSPGPNTEAFF. CDR3 sequence (DNA): TGTGCCAGCAGCCCGGGACCCAACACTGAAGCTTTCTTT.

CDR3 in amino acids: CASAGRDGLNQPQHF. In DNA form, the CDR3 reads TGTGCCAGCGCTGGCAGGGATGGTTTGAATCAGCCCCAGCATTTT. The chain is built from TRBV6-2 or TRBV6-3 and TRBJ1-5, with D possibly matching TRBD1 (5 bases). The CDR3 sequence is 15 residues long. CDR1 is MNHEY, CDR2 SVGEGT, per germline. The ends were cut back, 8 bases at V and 4 bases at J, with 18 bases in the middle.